This is a list of T cell receptor beta chains from one sample in a study of blood T cell repertoires in COVID-19. Measured with immunoSEQ multiplex PCR; TCRdb has only the in-frame clones, and not every one. In the table there are 200,000 to 250,000 clones, around nine tenths of which are singletons. Sample: peripheral blood. Receptors were obtained from a woman aged 60-70 years with acute or convalescent COVID-19. CDR3s include the opening cysteine and the closing phenylalanine or tryptophan. The order of the fields is clone size, J gene, D gene, V gene, CDR3 DNA, CDR3 protein. The D gene is left open where the match is weak. The size of a clone is reported for some rows only, either as once, few or many, or as a class for expanded clones.

clone size: once
J gene: TRBJ2-2
D gene: TRBD1
V gene: TRBV12-5
CDR3 DNA: TGTGCTAGTGGTTTGGGCCGACAGGGGGCAGGGGAGCTGTTTTTT
CDR3 protein: CASGLGRQGAGELFF

clone size: -
J gene: TRBJ1-3
D gene: -
V gene: TRBV4-3
CDR3 DNA: TGCGCCAGCAGCCAAGAGGGGGCATCCGGAAACACCATATATTTT
CDR3 protein: CASSQEGASGNTIYF

clone size: -
J gene: TRBJ1-1
D gene: TRBD1
V gene: TRBV6-6
CDR3 DNA: TGTGCCAGCAGTCAGAGGACAGGGATCGCTGAAGCTTTCTTT
CDR3 protein: CASSQRTGIAEAFF

clone size: -
J gene: TRBJ2-2
D gene: -
V gene: TRBV7-2
CDR3 DNA: TGTGCCAGCAGCCCCATGATAGTCGGGGAGCTGTTTTTT
CDR3 protein: CASSPMIVGELFF

clone size: -
J gene: TRBJ2-1
D gene: TRBD2
V gene: TRBV7-2
CDR3 DNA: TGTGCCAGCAGCTCCCTAAGGAGCGGGAGGATCGATGAGCAGTTCTTC
CDR3 protein: CASSSLRSGRIDEQFF

clone size: once
J gene: TRBJ1-3
D gene: -
V gene: TRBV15
CDR3 DNA: TGTGCCACCAGCAGACTTTGGACAGATGGAAACACCATATATTTT
CDR3 protein: CATSRLWTDGNTIYF

clone size: -
J gene: TRBJ1-2
D gene: -
V gene: TRBV19
CDR3 DNA: TGTGCCAGTAGTGTGATGACTTCTGGCTACACCTTC
CDR3 protein: CASSVMTSGYTF

clone size: once
J gene: TRBJ2-1
D gene: TRBD2
V gene: TRBV6-2/TRBV6-3
CDR3 DNA: TGTGCCAGCAGTTACCGGACTAGCGGGATCAGCTCCTACAATGAGCAGTTCTTC
CDR3 protein: CASSYRTSGISSYNEQFF

clone size: -
J gene: TRBJ1-6
D gene: -
V gene: TRBV30
CDR3 DNA: TGTGCCTGGACTTTGGACTCTAGGGAAAATTCACCCCTCCACTTT
CDR3 protein: CAWTLDSRENSPLHF

clone size: -
J gene: TRBJ2-7
D gene: TRBD1
V gene: TRBV10-1
CDR3 DNA: TGCGCCAGCAGTCCCGGGGGACAGGGTGCCTACGAGCAGTACTTC
CDR3 protein: CASSPGGQGAYEQYF

clone size: once
J gene: TRBJ1-4
D gene: TRBD1
V gene: TRBV11-2
CDR3 DNA: TGTGCCAGCAGCCCTACCGGGACAGGGAACGAAAAACTGTTTTTT
CDR3 protein: CASSPTGTGNEKLFF

clone size: -
J gene: TRBJ2-5
D gene: TRBD1
V gene: TRBV19
CDR3 DNA: TGTGCCAGTAGTATGGGACAGAGGGCGGAGACCCAGTACTTC
CDR3 protein: CASSMGQRAETQYF

clone size: -
J gene: TRBJ1-5
D gene: -
V gene: TRBV6-2/TRBV6-3
CDR3 DNA: TGTGCCAGCAGTTACGGTAAAGGGACTGTGTGGTATCAGCCCCAGCATTTT
CDR3 protein: CASSYGKGTVWYQPQHF

clone size: -
J gene: TRBJ1-5
D gene: TRBD1
V gene: TRBV6-6
CDR3 DNA: TGTGCCAGCAGTCCTCGACAGGGTACGATTTATAGCAATCAGCCCCAGCATTTT
CDR3 protein: CASSPRQGTIYSNQPQHF

clone size: -
J gene: TRBJ1-2
D gene: -
V gene: TRBV29-1
CDR3 DNA: TGCAGCGCCACACCTAACTATGGCTACACCTTC
CDR3 protein: CSATPNYGYTF

clone size: -
J gene: TRBJ1-2
D gene: -
V gene: TRBV19
CDR3 DNA: TGTGCCAGTAGTATGCCCGGGGAGTCTGGCTACACCTTC
CDR3 protein: CASSMPGESGYTF

clone size: -
J gene: TRBJ1-1
D gene: -
V gene: TRBV6-5
CDR3 DNA: TGTGCCAGCACTGTAAGAGCCTTGAACACTGAAGCTTTCTTT
CDR3 protein: CASTVRALNTEAFF

clone size: -
J gene: TRBJ1-4
D gene: -
V gene: TRBV10-3
CDR3 DNA: TGTGCCATCAGTGAGACAGGGCTAACTAATGAAAAACTGTTTTTT
CDR3 protein: CAISETGLTNEKLFF

clone size: -
J gene: TRBJ1-1
D gene: -
V gene: TRBV12-3/TRBV12-4
CDR3 DNA: TGTGCCAGCAGCAAGACAGGGAACACTGAAGCTTTCTTT
CDR3 protein: CASSKTGNTEAFF

clone size: -
J gene: TRBJ2-3
D gene: TRBD2
V gene: TRBV7-2
CDR3 DNA: TGTGCCAGCAGTTTGACTAGCGGGAGGCCACGATGGGGCACAGATACGCAGTATTTT
CDR3 protein: CASSLTSGRPRWGTDTQYF

clone size: -
J gene: TRBJ1-6
D gene: -
V gene: TRBV30
CDR3 DNA: TGTGCCTGGAGCCCTGGACTGAATAGCAATTCACCCCTCCACTTT
CDR3 protein: CAWSPGLNSNSPLHF

clone size: -
J gene: TRBJ2-2
D gene: -
V gene: TRBV5-1
CDR3 DNA: TGCGCCAGCAGCTTGGGTTACGGGGAGCTGTTTTTT
CDR3 protein: CASSLGYGELFF

clone size: -
J gene: TRBJ1-5
D gene: TRBD1
V gene: TRBV2
CDR3 DNA: TGTGCCAGCACCAAGGACAGGAGCAATCAGCCCCAGCATTTT
CDR3 protein: CASTKDRSNQPQHF

clone size: -
J gene: TRBJ1-6
D gene: -
V gene: TRBV9
CDR3 DNA: TGTGCCAGCAGCGTAGCTTTGGGCGTCCCACCCCTCCACTTT
CDR3 protein: CASSVALGVPPLHF

clone size: -
J gene: TRBJ2-2
D gene: TRBD2
V gene: TRBV4-1
CDR3 DNA: TGCGCCAGCAGCCAACAAGCGGGAGTGGAAACCGGGGAGCTGTTTTTT
CDR3 protein: CASSQQAGVETGELFF

clone size: few
J gene: TRBJ1-2
D gene: TRBD1
V gene: TRBV19
CDR3 DNA: TGTGCCAGTAGGGACGGACAGGGCGGCTATGGCTACACCTTC
CDR3 protein: CASRDGQGGYGYTF

clone size: -
J gene: TRBJ1-2
D gene: -
V gene: TRBV18
CDR3 DNA: TGTGCCAGCTCACCACCACGGGGCTATGGCTACACCTTC
CDR3 protein: CASSPPRGYGYTF

clone size: -
J gene: TRBJ1-6
D gene: TRBD1
V gene: TRBV3-1/TRBV3-2
CDR3 DNA: TGTGCCAGCAGCTCATTTGGACAGGGGGATTCACCCCTCCACTTT
CDR3 protein: CASSSFGQGDSPLHF

clone size: -
J gene: TRBJ2-6
D gene: -
V gene: TRBV10-1
CDR3 DNA: TGCGCCAGCAGGGGGACAACAAGCTCTGGGGCCAACGTCCTGACTTTC
CDR3 protein: CASRGTTSSGANVLTF

clone size: -
J gene: TRBJ1-1
D gene: TRBD1
V gene: TRBV7-8
CDR3 DNA: TGTGCCAGCAGCTTAAGACTCCAAGGGGACAGCACTGAAGCTTTCTTT
CDR3 protein: CASSLRLQGDSTEAFF

clone size: -
J gene: TRBJ2-3
D gene: TRBD1
V gene: TRBV7-2
CDR3 DNA: TGTGCCAGCAGCTCAGCGACAGGGGGCGGGTCAGATACGCAGTATTTT
CDR3 protein: CASSSATGGGSDTQYF

clone size: -
J gene: TRBJ1-1
D gene: TRBD1
V gene: TRBV5-1
CDR3 DNA: TGCGCCAGCAGCTCTGGCCAGGGGGCTTATCGGACTGAAGCTTTCTTT
CDR3 protein: CASSSGQGAYRTEAFF

clone size: -
J gene: TRBJ2-7
D gene: -
V gene: TRBV7-8
CDR3 DNA: TGTGCCAGCAGCTCATGGCCCCAGTACGAGCAGTACTTC
CDR3 protein: CASSSWPQYEQYF

clone size: many
J gene: TRBJ2-7
D gene: -
V gene: TRBV29-1
CDR3 DNA: TGCAGCGTTCGAGACAGTGAGCAGTACTTC
CDR3 protein: CSVRDSEQYF

clone size: -
J gene: TRBJ2-7
D gene: TRBD1
V gene: TRBV19
CDR3 DNA: TGTGCCAGTAGTATCCTGGGACAGGGTAGAACTGAGGCCTACGAGCAGTACTTC
CDR3 protein: CASSILGQGRTEAYEQYF

clone size: -
J gene: TRBJ1-3
D gene: -
V gene: TRBV15
CDR3 DNA: TGTGCCACCAGCATAGGGAGTCCTGGAAACACCATATATTTT
CDR3 protein: CATSIGSPGNTIYF

clone size: once
J gene: TRBJ1-2
D gene: -
V gene: TRBV3-1/TRBV3-2
CDR3 DNA: TGTGCCAGCAGCCAGGGAGGACCGAGCTATGGCTACACCTTC
CDR3 protein: CASSQGGPSYGYTF

clone size: -
J gene: TRBJ1-3
D gene: -
V gene: TRBV11-2
CDR3 DNA: TGTGCCCTTCAAGGGGATGGAAACACCATATATTTT
CDR3 protein: CALQGDGNTIYF

clone size: -
J gene: TRBJ2-7
D gene: TRBD1
V gene: TRBV19
CDR3 DNA: TGTGCCAGTAGATGGGGACAGGGGAGCAACGAGCAGTACTTC
CDR3 protein: CASRWGQGSNEQYF

clone size: -
J gene: TRBJ1-2
D gene: TRBD1
V gene: TRBV7-2
CDR3 DNA: TGTGCCAGCAGCTCCCAGGGGGGTCGGAGTGGCTACACCTTC
CDR3 protein: CASSSQGGRSGYTF

clone size: -
J gene: TRBJ1-3
D gene: -
V gene: TRBV3-1/TRBV3-2
CDR3 DNA: TGTGCCAGCAGCCATGATAGGAACAGGCCTGGAAACACCATATATTTT
CDR3 protein: CASSHDRNRPGNTIYF